The source of this T cell receptor (beta chain) is a study of shared clonotypes between healthy human individuals. Germline V lookup: CDR1 SGDLS, CDR2 YYNGEE. There are 17 residues in the CDR3. Trimming removed 0 bases from V and 6 bases from J, with 21 bases in between. Naive-designated CD8 cells lacked CD45RO, were positively enriched for CCR7, and omitted terminally differentiated effector memory CD45RA+ cells. The assay was run at deep level. Sequencing used immunoSEQ multiplex PCR; TCRdb keeps in-frame clones, though not all of them. The sample includes roughly 2.1 million clones, about 92% seen only once; the top ten take 1.7%.

Sequencing was carried out using naive CD8+ T cells from PBMCs. The rearrangement links TRBV9 to TRBJ1-1; the D gene is possibly TRBD1 (5 bases). The sequence came from a man younger than 30 in good health. Some clones in this sample may be carry-over from other donors' samples. The CDR3 sequence: CASSVEGDAGQSPEAFF. CDR3 DNA: TGTGCCAGCAGCGTAGAAGGAGACGCAGGGCAGAGCCCTGAAGCTTTCTTT.